This T cell receptor (beta chain) was documented in a study of molecular identifiers for immune sequencing clone quantification. The study's findings and limits: For effector cells, clones above 20 RNA copies held over 98% of molecules; for naive cells, under 1%.

CDR3 length equals 16 residues. V lost 2 bases, J lost 6 bases, and 18 bases lay in between. CDR1 LGHNA and CDR2 YSLEER come from the germline V gene. This clonotype occurred many times. Its cognate antigen is unknown. Naive CD8 T cell sorting was performed on the CD8+CD4-CCR7+CD45RA+ phenotype. TCRdb passed the PCR reads through MiXCR, listing each CDR3 protein once. This sample has 250,000 to 400,000 distinct CDR3 sequences; about 20% occur once, and the top ten carry about 0.81%. The J gene is TRBJ2-3, the V gene TRBV4-3; no clear D. The sample comprised naive CD8+ T cells from blood, with Jurkat cell RNA spiked in. Specified subset: FACS-sorted CD8+CD4-CCR7+CD45RA+ naive T cells. The receptor comes from a human donor in good health. Some libraries in this study had Jurkat cell RNA spiked in. DNA of the CDR3: TGCGCCAGCAGCCAACACGCAAAAAGCAGGCATGATACGCAGTATTTT. Translating gives CASSQHAKSRHDTQYF.